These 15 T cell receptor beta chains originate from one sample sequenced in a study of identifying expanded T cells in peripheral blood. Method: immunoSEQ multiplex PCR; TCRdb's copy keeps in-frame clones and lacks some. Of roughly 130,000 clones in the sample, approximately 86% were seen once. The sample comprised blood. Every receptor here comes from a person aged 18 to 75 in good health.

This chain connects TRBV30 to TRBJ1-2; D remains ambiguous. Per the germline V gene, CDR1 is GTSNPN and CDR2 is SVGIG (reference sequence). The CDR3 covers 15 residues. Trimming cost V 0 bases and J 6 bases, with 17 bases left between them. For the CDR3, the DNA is TGTGCCTGGAGTGTAAGGTCTCCGGTTCGAGATGGCTACACCTTC. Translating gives CAWSVRSPVRDGYTF.

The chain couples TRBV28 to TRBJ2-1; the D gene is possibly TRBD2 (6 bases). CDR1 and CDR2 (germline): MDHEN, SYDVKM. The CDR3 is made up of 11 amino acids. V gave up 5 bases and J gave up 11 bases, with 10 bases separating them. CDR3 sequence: CASSPRDKQFF. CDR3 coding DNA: TGTGCCAGCAGTCCGCGGGATAAGCAGTTCTTC.

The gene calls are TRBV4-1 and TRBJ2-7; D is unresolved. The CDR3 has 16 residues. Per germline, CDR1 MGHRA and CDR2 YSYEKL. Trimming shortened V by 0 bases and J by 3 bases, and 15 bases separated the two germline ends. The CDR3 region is CASSQESAPDNYEQYF. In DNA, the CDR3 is TGCGCCAGCAGCCAAGAGTCGGCCCCAGACAACTACGAGCAGTACTTC.

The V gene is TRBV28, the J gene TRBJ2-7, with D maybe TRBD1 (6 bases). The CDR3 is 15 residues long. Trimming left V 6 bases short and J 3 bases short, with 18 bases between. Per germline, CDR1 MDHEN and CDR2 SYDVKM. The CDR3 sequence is CASSHGIQGIYEQYF. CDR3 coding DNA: TGTGCCAGCAGCCACGGCATTCAGGGGATCTACGAGCAGTACTTC.

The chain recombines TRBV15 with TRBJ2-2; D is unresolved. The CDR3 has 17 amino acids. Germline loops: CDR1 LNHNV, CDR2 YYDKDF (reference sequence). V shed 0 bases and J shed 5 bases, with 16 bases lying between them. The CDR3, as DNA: TGTGCCACCAGCAGAGATCTGAGCACCCTAGGGACCGGGGAGCTGTTTTTT. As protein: CATSRDLSTLGTGELFF.

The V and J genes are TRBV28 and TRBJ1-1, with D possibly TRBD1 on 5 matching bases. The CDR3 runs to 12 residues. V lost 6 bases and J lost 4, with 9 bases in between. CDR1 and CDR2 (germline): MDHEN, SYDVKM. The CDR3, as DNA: TGTGCCAGCAGGGGGGTAGTCACTGAAGCTTTCTTT. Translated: CASRGVVTEAFF.

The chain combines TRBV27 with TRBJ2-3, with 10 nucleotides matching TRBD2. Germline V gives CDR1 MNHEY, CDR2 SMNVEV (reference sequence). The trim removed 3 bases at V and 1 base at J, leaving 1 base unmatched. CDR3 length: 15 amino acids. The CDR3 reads CASSFGLAGTDTQYF. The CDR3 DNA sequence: TGTGCCAGCAGTTTCGGACTAGCGGGCACAGATACGCAGTATTTT.

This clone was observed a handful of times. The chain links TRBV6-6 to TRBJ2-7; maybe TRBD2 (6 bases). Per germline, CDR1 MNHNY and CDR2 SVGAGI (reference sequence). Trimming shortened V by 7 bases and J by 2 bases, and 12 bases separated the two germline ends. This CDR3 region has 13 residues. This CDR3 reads CASKEGPAYEQYF. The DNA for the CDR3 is TGTGCCAGCAAGGAGGGCCCCGCCTACGAGCAGTACTTC.

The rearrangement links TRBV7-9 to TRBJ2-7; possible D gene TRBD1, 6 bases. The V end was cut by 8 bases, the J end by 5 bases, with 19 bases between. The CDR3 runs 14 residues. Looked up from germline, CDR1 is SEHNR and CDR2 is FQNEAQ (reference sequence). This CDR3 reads CASGYRAQSDEQYF. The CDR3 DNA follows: TGTGCCAGCGGGTACAGGGCCCAGAGCGACGAGCAGTACTTC.

The CDR3 nucleotides read TGCAGCGTTGAAGTGAGGGTTGAGGCTGCCTATGGCTACACCTTC. Translation gives CSVEVRVEAAYGYTF. The chain combines TRBV29-1 with TRBJ1-2; D unresolved. In germline, CDR1 is SQVTM, CDR2 ANQGSEA. The CDR3 consists of 15 residues. V lost 1 base and J 4 bases, leaving 16 bases between the germline ends.

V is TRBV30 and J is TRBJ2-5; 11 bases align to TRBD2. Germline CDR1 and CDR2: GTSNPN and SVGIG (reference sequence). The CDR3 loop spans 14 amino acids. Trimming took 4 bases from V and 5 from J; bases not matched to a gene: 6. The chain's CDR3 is CAWIAGGRSETQYF. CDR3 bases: TGTGCCTGGATAGCGGGGGGGCGGAGTGAGACCCAGTACTTC. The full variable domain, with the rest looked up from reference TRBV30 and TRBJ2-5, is SQTIHQWPATLVQPVGSPLSLECTVEGTSNPNLYWYRQAAGRGLQLLFYSVGIGQISSEVPQNLSASRPQDRQFILSSKKLLLSDSGFYLCAWIAGGRSETQYFGPGTRLLVL.

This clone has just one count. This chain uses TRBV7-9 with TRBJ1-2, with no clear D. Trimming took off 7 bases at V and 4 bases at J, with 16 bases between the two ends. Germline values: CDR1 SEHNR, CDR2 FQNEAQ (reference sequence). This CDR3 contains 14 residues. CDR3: CASTSPPAVYGYTF. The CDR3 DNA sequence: TGTGCCAGCACCTCCCCCCCCGCAGTCTATGGCTACACCTTC.

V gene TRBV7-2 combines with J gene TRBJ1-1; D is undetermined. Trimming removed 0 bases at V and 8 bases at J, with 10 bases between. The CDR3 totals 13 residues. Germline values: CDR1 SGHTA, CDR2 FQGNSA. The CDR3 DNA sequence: TGTGCCAGCAGCTTAGCGACGAACTCAGAAGCTTTCTTT. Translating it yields CASSLATNSEAFF.

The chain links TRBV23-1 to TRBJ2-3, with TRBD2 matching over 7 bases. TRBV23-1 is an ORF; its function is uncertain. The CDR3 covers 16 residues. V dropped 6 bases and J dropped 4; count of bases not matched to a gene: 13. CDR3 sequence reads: CASSWVGGMVPDTQYF. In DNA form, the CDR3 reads TGCGCCAGCAGCTGGGTGGGGGGGATGGTACCAGATACGCAGTATTTT.

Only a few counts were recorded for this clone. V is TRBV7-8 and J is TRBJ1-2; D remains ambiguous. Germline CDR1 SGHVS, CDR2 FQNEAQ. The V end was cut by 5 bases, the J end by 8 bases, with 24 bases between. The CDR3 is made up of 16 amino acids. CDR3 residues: CASSQVKAGPARGYTF. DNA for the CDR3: TGTGCCAGCAGCCAAGTTAAGGCCGGCCCAGCTAGAGGCTACACCTTC. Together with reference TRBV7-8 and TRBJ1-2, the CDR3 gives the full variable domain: GAGVSQSPRYKVAKRGQDVALRCDPISGHVSLFWYQQALGQGPEFLTYFQNEAQLDKSGLPSDRFFAERPEGSVSTLKIQRTQQEDSAVYLCASSQVKAGPARGYTFGSGTRLTVV.